This TCR beta chain derives from a study of cytomegalovirus exposure and HLA in healthy donors. Primers: 60 Vbeta forward and 13 Jbeta reverse. Clones were sequenced by immunoSEQ multiplex PCR, and TCRdb holds only the in-frame ones, with some missing. The sample lists about 140,000 clones, 73% occurring once. Study-wide points: Upon later analysis, HLA-associated TCR beta chains proved more clonally expanded than other, equally common chains. As a later analysis showed, several of the most significant clusters appeared to be linked to common viral pathogens. In an earlier analysis, productive rearrangement rates for most beta V segments clustered near 90% or 30%. A later analysis showed TCR association rates differing by HLA locus, peaking at DRB1 and lowest at HLA-C.

Comments on this clone: The antigen is unknown.

This CDR3 is 13 amino acids long. J was trimmed by 4 bases and V by 3 bases; bases with no gene match: 2. Germline V CDR1 and CDR2: SEHNR, FQNEAQ (reference sequence). Source material: PBMCs. The V gene is TRBV7-9, the J gene TRBJ1-1; 7 nucleotides align to TRBD1. This receptor was obtained from a woman between 40 and 55 years old in good health and CMV-seronegative. The DNA for the CDR3 is TGTGCCAGCAGCTTTCAGGGGGGCACTGAAGCTTTCTTT. It codes for CASSFQGGTEAFF. The full variable domain, with the rest looked up from reference TRBV7-9 and TRBJ1-1, is DTGVSQNPRHKITKRGQNVTFRCDPISEHNRLYWYRQTLGQGPEFLTYFQNEAQLEKSRLLSDRFSAERPKGSFSTLEIQRTEQGDSAMYLCASSFQGGTEAFFGQGTRLTVV.